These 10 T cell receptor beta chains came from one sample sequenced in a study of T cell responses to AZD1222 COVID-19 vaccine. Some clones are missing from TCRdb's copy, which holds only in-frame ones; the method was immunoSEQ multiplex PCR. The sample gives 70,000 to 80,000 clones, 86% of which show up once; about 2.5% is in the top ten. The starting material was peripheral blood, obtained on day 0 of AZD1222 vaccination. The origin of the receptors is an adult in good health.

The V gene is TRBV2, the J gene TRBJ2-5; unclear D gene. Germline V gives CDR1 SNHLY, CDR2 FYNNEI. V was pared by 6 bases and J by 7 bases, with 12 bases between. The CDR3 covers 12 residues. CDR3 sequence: CASRTSAGTQYF. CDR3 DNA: TGTGCCAGCAGAACCAGCGCCGGGACCCAGTACTTC.

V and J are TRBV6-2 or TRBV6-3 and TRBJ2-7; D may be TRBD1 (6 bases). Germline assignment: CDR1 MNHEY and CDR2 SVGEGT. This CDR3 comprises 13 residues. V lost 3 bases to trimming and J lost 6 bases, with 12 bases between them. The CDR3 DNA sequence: TGTGCCAGCAGTTATAAGACAGGAGGCGAGCAGTACTTC. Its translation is CASSYKTGGEQYF.

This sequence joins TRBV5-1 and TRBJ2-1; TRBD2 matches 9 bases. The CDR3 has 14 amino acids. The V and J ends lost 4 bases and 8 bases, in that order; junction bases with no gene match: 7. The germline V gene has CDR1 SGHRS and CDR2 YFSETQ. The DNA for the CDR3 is TGCGCCAGCAGCAACGCGGGGGGGTCGGATGAGCAGTTCTTC. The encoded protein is CASSNAGGSDEQFF.

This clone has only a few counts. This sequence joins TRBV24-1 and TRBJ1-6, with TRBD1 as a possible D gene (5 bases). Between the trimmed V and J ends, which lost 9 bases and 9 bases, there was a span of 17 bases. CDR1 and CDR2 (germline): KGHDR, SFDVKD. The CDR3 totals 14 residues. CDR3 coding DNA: TGTGCCACCGGGGGGGGGATCGTTCGTTCACCCCTCCACTTT. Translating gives CATGGGIVRSPLHF.

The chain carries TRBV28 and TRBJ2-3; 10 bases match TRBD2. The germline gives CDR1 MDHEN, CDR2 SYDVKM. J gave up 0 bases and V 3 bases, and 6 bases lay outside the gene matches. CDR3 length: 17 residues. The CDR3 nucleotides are TGTGCCAGCAGTTTGGTAGCGGGAGGAGCCAGCACAGATACGCAGTATTTT. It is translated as CASSLVAGGASTDTQYF. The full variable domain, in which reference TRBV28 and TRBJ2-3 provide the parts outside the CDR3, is DVKVTQSSRYLVKRTGEKVFLECVQDMDHENMFWYRQDPGLGLRLIYFSYDVKMKEKGDIPEGYSVSREKKERFSLILESASTNQTSMYLCASSLVAGGASTDTQYFGPGTRLTVL.

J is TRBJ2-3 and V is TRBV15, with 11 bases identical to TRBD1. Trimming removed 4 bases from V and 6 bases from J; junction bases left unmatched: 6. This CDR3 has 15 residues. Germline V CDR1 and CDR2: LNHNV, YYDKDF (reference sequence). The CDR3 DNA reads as TGTGCCACCAGCAACTGGGACAGGGGGGCCGATACGCAGTATTTT. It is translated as CATSNWDRGADTQYF.

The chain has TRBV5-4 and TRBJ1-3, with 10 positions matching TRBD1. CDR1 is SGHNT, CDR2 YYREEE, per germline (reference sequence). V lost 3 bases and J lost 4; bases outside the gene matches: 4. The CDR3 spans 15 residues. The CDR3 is CASSSGQGIGNTIYF. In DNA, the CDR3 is TGTGCCAGCAGCTCGGGACAGGGGATAGGAAACACCATATATTTT.

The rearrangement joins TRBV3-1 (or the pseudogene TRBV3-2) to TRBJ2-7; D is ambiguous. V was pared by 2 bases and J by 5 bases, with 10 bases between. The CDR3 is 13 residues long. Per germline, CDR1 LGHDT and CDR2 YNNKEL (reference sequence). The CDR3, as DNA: TGTGCCAGCAGCCAATTCAGCAGTCACGAGCAGTACTTC. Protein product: CASSQFSSHEQYF.

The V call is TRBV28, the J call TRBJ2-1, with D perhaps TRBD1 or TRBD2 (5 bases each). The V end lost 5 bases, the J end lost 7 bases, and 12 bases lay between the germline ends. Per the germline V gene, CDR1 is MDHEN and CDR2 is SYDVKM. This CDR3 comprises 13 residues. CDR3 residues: CASSPPGTNEQFF. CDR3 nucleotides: TGTGCCAGCAGTCCCCCGGGGACGAATGAGCAGTTCTTC.

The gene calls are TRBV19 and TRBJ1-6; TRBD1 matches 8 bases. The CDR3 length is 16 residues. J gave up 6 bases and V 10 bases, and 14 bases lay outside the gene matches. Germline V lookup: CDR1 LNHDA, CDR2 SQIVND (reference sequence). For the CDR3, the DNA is TGTGCCACAAGGGGACAGGCCACGGGTCTTAATTCACCCCTCCACTTT. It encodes CATRGQATGLNSPLHF.